This T cell receptor (beta chain) stems from a study of molecular identifiers for immune sequencing clone quantification. Findings and caveats of the study: In naive cells, clones above 20 RNA copies held under 1% of molecules, whereas in effector cells they held over 99%.

Sorting recovered naive CD8 T cells on a CD8+CD4-CCR7+CD45RA+ profile. Regarding this clonotype: Its antigen is still unknown.

V dropped 0 bases and J dropped 6; count of bases not matched to a gene: 2. The CDR3 contains 15 residues. The germline gives CDR1 WSHSY, CDR2 SAAADI. Making the bulk TCR libraries relied on previously described methods and listed TCR primers. Each CDR3 protein is one row after TCRdb ran MiXCR on the PCR reads. This table holds approximately 680,000 distinct CDR3 sequences, less than 30% found once. The chain combines TRBV10-2 with TRBJ2-2; 9 bases map to TRBD1. Sequencing was done on a sample of naive CD8+ T cells from blood, with Jurkat cell RNA spiked in. The subset: FACS-sorted CD8+CD4-CCR7+CD45RA+ naive T cells. This clonotype was sampled from a human donor in good health. Some libraries in this study had Jurkat cell RNA spiked in. DNA of the CDR3: TGCGCCAGCAGTGAGTCATACAGGGGGCCCGGGGAGCTGTTTTTT. It encodes CASSESYRGPGELFF.